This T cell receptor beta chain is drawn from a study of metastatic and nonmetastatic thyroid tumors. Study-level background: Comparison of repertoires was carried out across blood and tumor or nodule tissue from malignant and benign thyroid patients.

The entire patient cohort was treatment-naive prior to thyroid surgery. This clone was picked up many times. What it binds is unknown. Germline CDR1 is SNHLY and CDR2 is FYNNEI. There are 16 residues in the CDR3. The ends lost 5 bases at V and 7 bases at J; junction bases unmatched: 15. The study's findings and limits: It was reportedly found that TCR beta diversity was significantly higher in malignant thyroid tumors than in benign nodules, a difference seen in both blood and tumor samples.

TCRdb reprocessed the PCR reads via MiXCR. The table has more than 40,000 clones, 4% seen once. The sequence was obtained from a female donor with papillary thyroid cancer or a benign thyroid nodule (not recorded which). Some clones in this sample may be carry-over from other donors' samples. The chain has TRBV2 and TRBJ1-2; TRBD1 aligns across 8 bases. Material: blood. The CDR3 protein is CASSKSSAGGAFGYTF. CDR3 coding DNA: TGTGCCAGCAGTAAATCCTCGGCAGGGGGCGCTTTTGGCTACACCTTC.